Sequencing of this TCR beta chain was carried out in a study of blood T cell repertoires in COVID-19. The method was immunoSEQ multiplex PCR; TCRdb's version includes in-frame clones alone and lacks a portion of them. This sample yields around 450,000 clones, of which roughly 90% are seen a single time; 0.7% belongs to the top ten. The CDR3 is 14 residues long. CDR1 MNHEY and CDR2 SVGAGI come from the germline V gene. V lost 8 bases and J lost 5, with 15 bases in between. This TCR was recovered from a woman aged 18-29 years who had recovered from COVID-19. Material: PBMCs or T cells enriched from blood (not recorded which). V is TRBV6-5 and J is TRBJ1-4; D remains ambiguous. The CDR3, as DNA: TGTGCCAGCGGCCGAACAGCGGTAAATGAAAAACTGTTTTTT. This encodes CASGRTAVNEKLFF.